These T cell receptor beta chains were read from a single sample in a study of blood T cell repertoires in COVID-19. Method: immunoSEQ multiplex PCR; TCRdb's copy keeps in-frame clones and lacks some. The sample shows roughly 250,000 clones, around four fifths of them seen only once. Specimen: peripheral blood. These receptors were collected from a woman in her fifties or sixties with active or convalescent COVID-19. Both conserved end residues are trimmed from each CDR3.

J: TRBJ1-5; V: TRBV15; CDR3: ATTPRQGANQPQH
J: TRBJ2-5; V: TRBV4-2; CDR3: ASSQDGARGGETQY
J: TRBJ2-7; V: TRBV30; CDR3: AWNGGGASYEQY
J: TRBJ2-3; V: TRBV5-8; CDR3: ASSQKREDTQY
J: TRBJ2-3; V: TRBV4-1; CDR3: ASSQEAGRWSTDTQY
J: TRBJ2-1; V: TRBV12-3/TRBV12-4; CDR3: ASSHGSVNEQF
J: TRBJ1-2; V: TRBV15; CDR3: ATSRDPRTGYGYT
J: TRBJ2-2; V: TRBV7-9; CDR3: ASSQTGPGELF
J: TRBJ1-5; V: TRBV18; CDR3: ASSPPDQPQH
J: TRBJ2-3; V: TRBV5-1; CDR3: ASSLVAGETDTQY
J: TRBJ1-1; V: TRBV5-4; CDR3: ASSRQGANTEAF
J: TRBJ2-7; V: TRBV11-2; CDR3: ASSLDREALRSYEQY
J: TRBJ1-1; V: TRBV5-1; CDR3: ASSDPQGFTEAF
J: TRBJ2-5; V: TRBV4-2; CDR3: ASSQTGLLETQY
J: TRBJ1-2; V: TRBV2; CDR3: ASSLGSYGYT
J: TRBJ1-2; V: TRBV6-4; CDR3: ASSQDRVGYGYT
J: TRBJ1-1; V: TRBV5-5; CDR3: ASSPEGARNTEAF
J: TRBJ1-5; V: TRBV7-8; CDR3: ASSLVRTFGQPQH
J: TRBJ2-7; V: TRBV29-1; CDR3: SVGLVEYEQY
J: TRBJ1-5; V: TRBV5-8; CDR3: ASSLVGTGNQPQH
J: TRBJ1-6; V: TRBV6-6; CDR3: ASSIEGAGNSPLH
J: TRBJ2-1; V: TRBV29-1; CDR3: SVDIGGSNEQF
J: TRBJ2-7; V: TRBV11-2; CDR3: ASSLGSGTYEQY
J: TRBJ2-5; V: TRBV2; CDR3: ASSEGGLGKTQY
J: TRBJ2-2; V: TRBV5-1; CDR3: ASSPDSPHTGELF
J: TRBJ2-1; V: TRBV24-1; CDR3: ATSDVIPGQGFNEQF
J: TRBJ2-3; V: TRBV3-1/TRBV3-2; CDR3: ASSRLGDTQY
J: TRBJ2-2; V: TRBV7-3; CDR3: ASSQAFGHTGELF
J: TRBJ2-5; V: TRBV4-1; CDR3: ASSQGLAAHQETQY
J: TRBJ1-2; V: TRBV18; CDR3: ASSPRGQEETGYGYT
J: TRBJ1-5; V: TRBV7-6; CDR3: ASSLGLREDINQPQH
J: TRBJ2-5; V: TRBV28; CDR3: ASSRTGLTETQY
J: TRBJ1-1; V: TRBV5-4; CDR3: ASSLTGLGNTEAF
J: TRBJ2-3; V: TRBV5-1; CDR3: ASSPEGHSTDTQY
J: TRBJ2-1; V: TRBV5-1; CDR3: ASIASGSTYNEQF
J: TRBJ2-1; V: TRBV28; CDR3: ASRPGLAGLSQF
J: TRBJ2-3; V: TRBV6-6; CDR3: ASSYRGISGTDTQY
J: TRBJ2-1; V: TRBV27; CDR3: ASGGTSSYNEQF
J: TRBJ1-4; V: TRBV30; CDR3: AWSADRADEKLF
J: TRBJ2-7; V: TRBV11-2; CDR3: ASSREGGTFFYEQY
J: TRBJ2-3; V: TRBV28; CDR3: ASRQGGAGDTQY
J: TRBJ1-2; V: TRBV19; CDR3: ASSTSLGGLGYGYT
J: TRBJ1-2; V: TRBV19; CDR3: ASSIVDSFYGYT
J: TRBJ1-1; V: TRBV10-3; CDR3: AISASQGGNTEAF
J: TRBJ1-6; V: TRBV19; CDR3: ASWDSNSPLH
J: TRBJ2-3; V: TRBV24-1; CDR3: ATSEGTGPSTDTQY
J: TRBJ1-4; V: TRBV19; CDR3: ASSPIPGSTNEKLF
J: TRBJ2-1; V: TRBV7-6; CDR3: ASSLAGRHPNEQF